This T cell receptor (beta chain) was sequenced for a study of cytomegalovirus exposure and HLA in healthy donors. The primer mix had 60 Vbeta and 13 Jbeta primers. Data came from immunoSEQ multiplex PCR; TCRdb stores just in-frame clones and leaves some out. The sample consists of 150,000 to 200,000 clones, 70% to 90% of them appearing once. A word on this clone: The antigen is undetermined.

The CDR3 has 15 amino acids. V was shortened by 8 bases and J by 9 bases, with 20 bases between the two germline ends. Germline CDR1 reads SNHLY; CDR2 reads FYNNEI. Regarding the study as a whole: The records held CMV serostatus as the only immune exposure information. Later analysis suggested links between common viral pathogens and several top significant clusters. A later look showed TCR association rates differing by HLA locus, highest for DRB1 and lowest for HLA-C.

The source material was PBMCs. The TCR comes from a woman in her twenties or thirties in good health and CMV-seronegative. The chain has TRBV2 and TRBJ1-6, with a possible D match to TRBD1 (5 bases). The DNA for the CDR3 is TGTGCCAGCGGTCCACGGGGGGGGTCTAGTTCACCCCTCCACTTT. The encoded protein is CASGPRGGSSSPLHF. The full variable domain, completed using reference TRBV2 and TRBJ1-6, is EPEVTQTPSHQVTQMGQEVILRCVPISNHLYFYWYRQILGQKVEFLVSFYNNEISEKSEIFDDQFSVERPDGSNFTLKIRSTKLEDSAMYFCASGPRGGSSSPLHFGNGTRLTVT.